The clone carrying this T cell receptor beta chain has a count of ten or more. Germline lookup yields CDR1 MNHEY and CDR2 SMNVEV (reference sequence). Trimming cost V 0 bases and J 0 bases, with 9 bases left between them. The CDR3 is made up of 15 amino acids. The sample belongs to a study of patients and donors after allogeneic stem cell transplantation. TCRdb redid the calling of the RT-PCR reads with MiXCR, one entry per CDR3 protein. The sample lists over 350,000 distinct CDR3 sequences, 16% occurring once. Sequenced sample: blood, either unsorted or a sorted T cell fraction (not recorded which). The receptor was derived from a human donor who was either an allogeneic HSCT recipient or a stem cell or donor lymphocyte infusion donor (not recorded which). It is not recorded whose cells these are; they may come from a transplant donor. This chain connects TRBV27 to TRBJ2-7; D is undetermined. The CDR3 loop is CASSLSASSSYEQYF. CDR3 DNA: TGTGCCAGCAGTTTATCGGCTTCCAGCTCCTACGAGCAGTACTTC.